The clone carrying this T cell receptor (beta chain) was observed a few times. Recruitment covered roughly 24 US areas and drew participants whose ages spanned about 18 to 100 years. V shed 5 bases and J shed 2 bases, with 10 bases lying between them. The germline V gene has CDR1 SEHNR and CDR2 FQNEAQ (reference sequence). CDR3 size: 14 residues. TCRdb's table, derived via immunoSEQ multiplex PCR, lists solely in-frame clones and lacks some. Seen here are roughly 220,000 clones, about four fifths observed once, and the top ten hold approximately 1.3%. The sample originates from a study of blood T cell repertoires in COVID-19.

The source material was PBMCs or T cells enriched from blood (not recorded which). The sequence came from a middle-aged woman with acute COVID-19. This sequence joins TRBV7-9 and TRBJ2-1; D not resolved. The CDR3 coding sequence is TGTGCCAGCAGCAAATTACAAACCTACAATGAGCAGTTCTTC. Encoded protein: CASSKLQTYNEQFF.